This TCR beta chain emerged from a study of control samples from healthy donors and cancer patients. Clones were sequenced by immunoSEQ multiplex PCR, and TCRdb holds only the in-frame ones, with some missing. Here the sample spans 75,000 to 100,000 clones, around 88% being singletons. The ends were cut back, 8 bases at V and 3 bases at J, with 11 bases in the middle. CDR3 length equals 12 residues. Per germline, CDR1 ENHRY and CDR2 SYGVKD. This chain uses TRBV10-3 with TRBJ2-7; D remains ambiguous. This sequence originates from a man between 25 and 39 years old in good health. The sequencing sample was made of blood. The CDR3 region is CAIGVVSYEQYF. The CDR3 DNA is TGTGCCATCGGAGTGGTAAGCTACGAGCAGTACTTC.